The subject of this entry is one TCR beta chain. The data stem from a study of neurological immune-mediated disorders. Regarding time point: longitudinal time-point 3. This CDR3 comprises 15 residues. V was pared by 5 bases and J by 0 bases, with 11 bases between. The V gene's germline CDR1 is SGHTA and CDR2 FQGNSA. Each CDR3 protein gets one entry after TCRdb re-called the 5' RACE reads with MiXCR. The top ten clones hold 9% of a sample with around 49,000 distinct CDR3 sequences, roughly 13% of them seen once. The chain combines TRBV7-2 with TRBJ1-3; D unresolved. The sequence came from a male donor with HTLV-1-associated myelopathy (HAM/TSP). Sequencing was done on a sample of PBMCs. CDR3 loop: CASSLIGLSGNTIYF. The DNA of the CDR3 is TGTGCCAGCAGCCTCATAGGGCTCTCTGGAAACACCATATATTTT.